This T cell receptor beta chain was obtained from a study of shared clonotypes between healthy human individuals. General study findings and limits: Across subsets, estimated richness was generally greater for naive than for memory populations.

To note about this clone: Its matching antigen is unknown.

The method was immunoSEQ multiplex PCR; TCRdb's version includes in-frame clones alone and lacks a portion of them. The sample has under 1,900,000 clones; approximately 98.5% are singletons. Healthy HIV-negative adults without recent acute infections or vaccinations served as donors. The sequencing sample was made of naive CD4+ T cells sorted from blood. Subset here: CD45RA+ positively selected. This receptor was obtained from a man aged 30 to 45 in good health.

Here the CDR3 DNA reads TGCGCCAGCAGCTCGACAGGAGAAGAGACCCAGTACTTC. Its translation is CASSSTGEETQYF. The rearrangement uses TRBV4-1 and TRBJ2-5; tentative D call: TRBD1 (6 bases). CDR1 is MGHRA, CDR2 YSYEKL, per germline. The CDR3 extends over 13 amino acids. V lost 5 bases to trimming and J lost 3 bases, with 10 bases between them.